Below are 9 T cell receptor beta chains sequenced from a single sample in a study of PD-1 blockade in mismatch repair-deficient tumors. TCRdb's table, derived via immunoSEQ multiplex PCR, lists solely in-frame clones and lacks some. This table has about 130,000 clones, about 88% appearing once. This material consisted of peripheral blood, taken 70 to 73 weeks after starting pembrolizumab. The receptors originated from an adult with mismatch repair-deficient cancer.

The rearrangement joins TRBV11-2 to TRBJ2-7, with D perhaps being TRBD1 or TRBD2 (5 bases each). CDR3 length: 15 residues. Germline assignment: CDR1 SGHAT and CDR2 FQNNGV. Between the trimmed V and J ends, which lost 1 base and 0 bases, there was a span of 10 bases. The CDR3 bases are TGTGCCAGCAGCTTAGGGGGGTTAAGCTCCTACGAGCAGTACTTC. Its translation: CASSLGGLSSYEQYF. Based on the CDR3 plus reference TRBV11-2 and TRBJ2-7, the full variable domain is EAGVAQSPRYKIIEKRQSVAFWCNPISGHATLYWYQQILGQGPKLLIQFQNNGVVDDSQLPKDRFSAERLKGVDSTLKIQPAKLEDSAVYLCASSLGGLSSYEQYFGPGTRLTVT.

The CDR3 DNA follows: TGTGCCAGCAGCTTAGTCCTAGCGAGTAGCTCCTACGAGCAGTACTTC. Translating gives CASSLVLASSSYEQYF. The V gene is TRBV7-8, the J gene TRBJ2-7; D might be TRBD2 (6 bases). Trimming took 1 base from V and 0 from J, leaving 13 bases between them. Germline CDR1 SGHVS, CDR2 FQNEAQ. The CDR3 runs to 16 residues.

The V and J genes are TRBV5-6 and TRBJ2-3; no firm D call. The ends were cut back, 2 bases at V and 2 bases at J, with 6 bases in the middle. The CDR3 length is 13 residues. Germline CDR1 is SGHDT and CDR2 is YYEEEE. CDR3: CASSLRTTDTQYF. DNA of the CDR3: TGTGCCAGCAGCTTACGAACCACAGATACGCAGTATTTT.

The chain joins TRBV10-3 to TRBJ2-7; TRBD2 matches at 8 bases. The germline V gene encodes CDR1 ENHRY and CDR2 SYGVKD. Germline trimming cut 3 bases from V and 1 base from J; bases unmatched to any gene: 8. The CDR3 is 16 residues long. Here the CDR3 reads CAISDVPREVSYEQYF. CDR3 DNA sequence: TGTGCCATCAGTGATGTTCCGCGGGAGGTGTCCTACGAGCAGTACTTC.

This clone is a singleton in its sample. The DNA for the CDR3 is TGTGCCAGCAGCGTAGATGGGCTAGCGGGAGCTAGCACAGATACGCAGTATTTT. Its translation: CASSVDGLAGASTDTQYF. This chain joins TRBV9 and TRBJ2-3; TRBD2 aligns across 10 bases. This CDR3 comprises 18 residues. The ends lost 0 bases at V and 0 bases at J; junction bases unmatched: 7. Germline V lookup: CDR1 SGDLS, CDR2 YYNGEE.

This clone was seen a handful of times. V gene TRBV5-1 combines with J gene TRBJ1-2; TRBD1 matches 9 bases. Germline V gene data show CDR1 as SGHRS and CDR2 as YFSETQ. The CDR3 runs 15 residues. V lost 5 bases to trimming and J lost 4 bases; unmatched junction nucleotides: 9. The CDR3 nucleotides read TGCGCCAGCAGGTCTCGGACAGGGGATGGCTATGGCTACACCTTC. Amino acid sequence: CASRSRTGDGYGYTF.

The V call is TRBV29-1, the J call TRBJ2-3; TRBD1 matches at 7 bases. Germline trimming cut 4 bases from V and 4 bases from J; bases unmatched to any gene: 14. CDR1 is SQVTM and CDR2 is ANQGSEA in the germline V gene. The CDR3 runs 16 residues. The CDR3 is CSVARTGVLRADTQYF. Written as DNA, the CDR3 is TGCAGCGTTGCGAGGACAGGAGTTCTTAGGGCAGATACGCAGTATTTT.

The V call is TRBV11-3, the J call TRBJ2-5; no reliable D call. The V and J ends lost 0 bases and 0 bases respectively, with 11 bases between them. Germline CDR1 and CDR2: SGHNT and YENEEA. This CDR3 has 16 residues. CDR3 DNA sequence: TGTGCCAGCAGCTTAGATGGTGTACAGTACCAAGAGACCCAGTACTTC. Protein sequence: CASSLDGVQYQETQYF.

The chain recombines TRBV27 with TRBJ2-4; unclear D gene. The ends were cut back, 5 bases at V and 3 bases at J, with 26 bases in the middle. CDR1 and CDR2 from the germline V gene are MNHEY and SMNVEV (reference sequence). This CDR3 contains 19 residues. The CDR3 is CASSPLPPVVAESKNIQYF. The CDR3 region has the DNA TGTGCCAGCAGTCCACTACCCCCCGTTGTGGCGGAAAGCAAAAACATTCAGTACTTC.